This T cell receptor (beta chain) was found in a study of naive CD8 T cells in extremely preterm neonates. The germline V gene encodes CDR1 GTSNPN and CDR2 SVGIG (reference sequence). This CDR3 comprises 13 residues. V shed 1 base and J shed 3 bases, with 10 bases lying between them. Concerning this clone: Other nucleotide sequences in the sample specify the same CDR3.

Live Annexin V-negative naive CD3+CD8+CD45RA+CCR7+ T cells were sorted. Measured with immunoSEQ multiplex PCR; TCRdb has only the in-frame clones, and not every one. The sample lists 6,000 to 9,000 clones; 95% to 98% were seen once. This sequence was found in a human donor in good health. Sequencing was carried out using naive CD8+ T cells from blood. The rearrangement links TRBV30 to TRBJ2-7, with D possibly matching TRBD1 (5 bases). DNA for the CDR3: TGTGCCTGGAGTGCTGGACATATCTACGAGCAGTACTTC. The encoded protein is CAWSAGHIYEQYF.